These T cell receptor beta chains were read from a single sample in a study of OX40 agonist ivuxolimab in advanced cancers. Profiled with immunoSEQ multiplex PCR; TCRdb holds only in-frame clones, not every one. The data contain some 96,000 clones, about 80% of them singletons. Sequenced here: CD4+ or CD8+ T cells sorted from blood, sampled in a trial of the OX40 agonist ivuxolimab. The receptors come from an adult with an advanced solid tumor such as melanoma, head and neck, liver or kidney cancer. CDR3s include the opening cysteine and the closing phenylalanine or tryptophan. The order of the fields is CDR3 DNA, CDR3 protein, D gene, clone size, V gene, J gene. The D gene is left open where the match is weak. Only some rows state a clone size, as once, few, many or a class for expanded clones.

DNA: TGTGCCAGCAGTTACTCTTTTCCAGGGAACTATGGCTACACCTTC
CDR3: CASSYSFPGNYGYTF
D: .
size: few
V: TRBV6-5
J: TRBJ1-2

DNA: TGCGCCAGCAGCCCGATGTTACCGGGACTACTTTTCGGTAATGAGCAGTTCTTC
CDR3: CASSPMLPGLLFGNEQFF
D: TRBD2
size: .
V: TRBV4-1
J: TRBJ2-1

DNA: TGCGCCAGCAGCCAAGGCCCGGGACAGGGGGTCCGACGCTCCTACGAGCAGTACTTC
CDR3: CASSQGPGQGVRRSYEQYF
D: TRBD1
size: .
V: TRBV4-1
J: TRBJ2-7

DNA: TGTGCCAGCTCACCTGGACAGAACACTGAAGCTTTCTTT
CDR3: CASSPGQNTEAFF
D: .
size: .
V: TRBV18
J: TRBJ1-1

DNA: TGTGCCAGCAGCTTGGGGACAGGGCACAGCAATCAGCCCCAGCATTTT
CDR3: CASSLGTGHSNQPQHF
D: TRBD1
size: few
V: TRBV5-6
J: TRBJ1-5

DNA: TGTGCCAGCAGTTACAAGGCAAAAGCTTTCTTT
CDR3: CASSYKAKAFF
D: .
size: .
V: TRBV6-6
J: TRBJ1-1

DNA: TGTGCCAGCAGCTTAGACAGACGATTTTATAATGAAAAACTGTTTTTT
CDR3: CASSLDRRFYNEKLFF
D: .
size: .
V: TRBV7-9
J: TRBJ1-4

DNA: TGTGCCAGCACGAACCAACCGGGGGAGGGTCAGCCCCAGCATTTT
CDR3: CASTNQPGEGQPQHF
D: .
size: .
V: TRBV2
J: TRBJ1-5

DNA: TGTGCCAGCAGCTTAGGAGGGACAGGGTACGAGACCCAGTACTTC
CDR3: CASSLGGTGYETQYF
D: TRBD1
size: .
V: TRBV11-2
J: TRBJ2-5

DNA: TGTGCCAGTCAAGACGGGACGAGAATGAACACTGAAGCTTTCTTT
CDR3: CASQDGTRMNTEAFF
D: .
size: .
V: TRBV6-5
J: TRBJ1-1

DNA: TGTGCCAGCAGTTACTCGGGGGGCGTAGAAGGCTACACCTTC
CDR3: CASSYSGGVEGYTF
D: .
size: .
V: TRBV6-5
J: TRBJ1-2

DNA: TGTGCCAGCAGCTTTTGGACAGGACCTAACAATGAGCAGTTCTTC
CDR3: CASSFWTGPNNEQFF
D: TRBD1
size: few
V: TRBV7-2
J: TRBJ2-1

DNA: TGTGCCAGCGGCCCGACAGGGGTCCTCCAAGAGACCCAGTACTTC
CDR3: CASGPTGVLQETQYF
D: TRBD1
size: .
V: TRBV7-2
J: TRBJ2-5

DNA: TGCGCCAGCAGCTTGGGTCAGGGTAACATTCAGTACTTC
CDR3: CASSLGQGNIQYF
D: .
size: .
V: TRBV5-1
J: TRBJ2-4

DNA: TGCAGTGCTAACCGGAGATACGAGCAGTACTTC
CDR3: CSANRRYEQYF
D: .
size: .
V: TRBV20-1
J: TRBJ2-7

DNA: TGTGCCAGCGGCGAGCGGGGGGGCTTCACAGATACGCAGTATTTT
CDR3: CASGERGGFTDTQYF
D: TRBD2
size: .
V: TRBV28
J: TRBJ2-3

DNA: TGTGCCAGCAGACCTACCTTACAGGGGGTGAACACTGAAGCTTTCTTT
CDR3: CASRPTLQGVNTEAFF
D: TRBD1
size: few
V: TRBV28
J: TRBJ1-1

DNA: TGTGCCAGCAGCTCAAGACAGGGTTACGAGCAGTACTTC
CDR3: CASSSRQGYEQYF
D: TRBD1
size: .
V: TRBV5-4
J: TRBJ2-7

DNA: TGTGCCAGCAGTGGCCTACCAGGGAGCGAGCAGTACTTC
CDR3: CASSGLPGSEQYF
D: .
size: .
V: TRBV25-1
J: TRBJ2-7

DNA: TGTGCCAGCAGCTCGGGACAGGCGGGTTTGTTCTTC
CDR3: CASSSGQAGLFF
D: TRBD1
size: .
V: TRBV7-9
J: TRBJ2-1

DNA: TGTGCCAGCAGCGCCAGGGACTTTCCGTCAGAGACCCAGTACTTC
CDR3: CASSARDFPSETQYF
D: .
size: .
V: TRBV9
J: TRBJ2-5

DNA: TGTGCCAGCGAAACAGGGGTCGCCGGGTCCCAGCATTTT
CDR3: CASETGVAGSQHF
D: TRBD1
size: .
V: TRBV6-1
J: TRBJ1-5

DNA: TGCAGCGTCTCGGACGGACGAAACACTGAAGCTTTCTTT
CDR3: CSVSDGRNTEAFF
D: .
size: .
V: TRBV29-1
J: TRBJ1-1

DNA: TGTGCCAGTTCGCCCTTACAGGGGATTACCGAGACCCAGTACTTC
CDR3: CASSPLQGITETQYF
D: TRBD1
size: few
V: TRBV19
J: TRBJ2-5

DNA: TGTGCCAGCAGCCCCCGGGAGGCGAGCACAGATACGCAGTATTTT
CDR3: CASSPREASTDTQYF
D: TRBD2
size: .
V: TRBV9
J: TRBJ2-3

DNA: TGTGCCAGCAGCTTAAGTGGGGGTGTACAGTACTTC
CDR3: CASSLSGGVQYF
D: .
size: .
V: TRBV7-2
J: TRBJ2-7

DNA: TGTGCCAGCAGTGAGGGGGGGATGGGAATTGATGGCTACACCTTC
CDR3: CASSEGGMGIDGYTF
D: .
size: .
V: TRBV2
J: TRBJ1-2

DNA: TGTGCCAGCAGTGACCTTAGCGGCGCAGATACGCAGTATTTT
CDR3: CASSDLSGADTQYF
D: .
size: .
V: TRBV6-1
J: TRBJ2-3

DNA: TGCGCCAGCAGCTTCGGGGGAACCAGGACAGACTATGGCTACACCTTC
CDR3: CASSFGGTRTDYGYTF
D: .
size: .
V: TRBV5-1
J: TRBJ1-2

DNA: TGCGCCAGCAGCGGCCGAGCGGGGGCCTACGAGCAGTACTTC
CDR3: CASSGRAGAYEQYF
D: TRBD2
size: once
V: TRBV5-1
J: TRBJ2-7

DNA: TGTGCCAGCAGCTTAGCGATGGGCAATTCACCCCTCCACTTT
CDR3: CASSLAMGNSPLHF
D: .
size: .
V: TRBV7-9
J: TRBJ1-6

DNA: TGCGCCACCCGCCGGGACAGGGGTTACGAGCAGTACTTC
CDR3: CATRRDRGYEQYF
D: TRBD1
size: .
V: TRBV5-1
J: TRBJ2-7

DNA: TGTGCCAGCAGCGTCCGGGACAGAAATAATTCACCCCTCCACTTT
CDR3: CASSVRDRNNSPLHF
D: TRBD1
size: .
V: TRBV9
J: TRBJ1-6